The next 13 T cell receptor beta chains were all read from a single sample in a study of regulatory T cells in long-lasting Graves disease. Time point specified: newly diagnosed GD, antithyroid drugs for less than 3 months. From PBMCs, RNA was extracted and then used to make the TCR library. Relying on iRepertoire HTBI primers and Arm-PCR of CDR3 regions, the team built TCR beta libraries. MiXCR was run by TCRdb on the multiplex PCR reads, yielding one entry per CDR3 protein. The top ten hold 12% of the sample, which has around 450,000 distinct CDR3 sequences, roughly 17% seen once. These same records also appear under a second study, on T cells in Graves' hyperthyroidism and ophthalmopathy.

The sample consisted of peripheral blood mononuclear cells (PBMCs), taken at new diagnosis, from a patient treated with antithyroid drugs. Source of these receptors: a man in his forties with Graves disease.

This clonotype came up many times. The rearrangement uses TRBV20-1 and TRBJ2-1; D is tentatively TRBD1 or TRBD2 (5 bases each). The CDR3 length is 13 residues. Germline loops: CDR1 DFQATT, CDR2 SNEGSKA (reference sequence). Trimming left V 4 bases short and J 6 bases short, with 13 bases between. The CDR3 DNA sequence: TGCAGTGCTACGACCGGGACGAGCAATGAGCAGTTCTTC. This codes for CSATTGTSNEQFF.

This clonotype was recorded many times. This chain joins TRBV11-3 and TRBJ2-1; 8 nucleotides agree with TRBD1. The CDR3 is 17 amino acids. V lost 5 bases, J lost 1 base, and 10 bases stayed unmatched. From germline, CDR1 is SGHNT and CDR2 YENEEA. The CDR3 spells CASSARQGRRSYNEQFF. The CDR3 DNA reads TGTGCCAGCAGCGCCCGACAGGGGCGAAGGTCCTACAATGAGCAGTTCTTC.

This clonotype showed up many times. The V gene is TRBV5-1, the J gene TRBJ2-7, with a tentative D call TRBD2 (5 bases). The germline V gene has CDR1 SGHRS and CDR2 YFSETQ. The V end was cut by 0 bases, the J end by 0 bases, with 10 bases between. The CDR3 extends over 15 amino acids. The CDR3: CASSLGGSASYEQYF. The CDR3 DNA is TGCGCCAGCAGCTTGGGAGGGAGCGCCTCCTACGAGCAGTACTTC.

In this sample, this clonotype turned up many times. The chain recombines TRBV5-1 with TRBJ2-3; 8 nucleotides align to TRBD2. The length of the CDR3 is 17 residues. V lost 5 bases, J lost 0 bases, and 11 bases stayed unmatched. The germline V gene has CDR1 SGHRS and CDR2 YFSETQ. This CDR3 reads CASRAASGRHSTDTQYF. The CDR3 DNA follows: TGCGCCAGCAGGGCGGCTAGCGGGCGCCACAGCACAGATACGCAGTATTTT.

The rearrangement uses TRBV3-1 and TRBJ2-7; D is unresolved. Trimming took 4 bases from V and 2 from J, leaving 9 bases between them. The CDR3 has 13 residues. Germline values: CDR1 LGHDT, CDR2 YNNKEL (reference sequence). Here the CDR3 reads CASSRLPPYEQYF. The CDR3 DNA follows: TGTGCCAGCAGCCGCCTTCCGCCCTACGAGCAGTACTTC.

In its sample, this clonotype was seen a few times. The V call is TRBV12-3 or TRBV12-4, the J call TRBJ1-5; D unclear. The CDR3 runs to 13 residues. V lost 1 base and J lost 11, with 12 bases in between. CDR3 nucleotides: TGTGCCAGCAGTTTAGAAACAATCAGCGCCCAGCATTTT. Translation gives CASSLETISAQHF.

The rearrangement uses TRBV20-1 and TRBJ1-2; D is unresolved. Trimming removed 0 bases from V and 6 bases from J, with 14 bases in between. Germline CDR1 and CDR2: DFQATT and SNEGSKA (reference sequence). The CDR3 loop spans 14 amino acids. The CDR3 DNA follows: TGCAGTGCTAGAGATAGCGGGAACTTGGATGGCTACACCTTC. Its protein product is CSARDSGNLDGYTF.

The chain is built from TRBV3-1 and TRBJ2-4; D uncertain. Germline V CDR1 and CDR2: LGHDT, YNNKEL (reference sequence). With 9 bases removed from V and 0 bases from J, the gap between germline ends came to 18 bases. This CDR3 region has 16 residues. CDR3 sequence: CASLQATRIAKNIQYF. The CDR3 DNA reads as TGTGCCAGTCTCCAGGCTACAAGGATAGCCAAAAACATTCAGTACTTC.

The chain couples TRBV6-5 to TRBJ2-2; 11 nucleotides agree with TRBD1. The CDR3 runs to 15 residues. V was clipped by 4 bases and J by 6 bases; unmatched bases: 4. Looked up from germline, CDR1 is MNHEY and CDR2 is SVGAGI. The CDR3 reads CASSFRTGGPGELFF. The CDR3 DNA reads TGTGCCAGCAGTTTCCGGACAGGGGGCCCCGGGGAGCTGTTTTTT.

The CDR3 loop reads CSVEVGRGDYEQYF. The CDR3 DNA is TGCAGCGTTGAAGTAGGCCGGGGGGATTACGAGCAGTACTTC. This chain links TRBV29-1 with TRBJ2-7; TRBD2 aligns across 7 bases. CDR3 length equals 14 residues. The germline V gene encodes CDR1 SQVTM and CDR2 ANQGSEA. V lost 1 base to trimming and J lost 4 bases; unmatched junction nucleotides: 7.

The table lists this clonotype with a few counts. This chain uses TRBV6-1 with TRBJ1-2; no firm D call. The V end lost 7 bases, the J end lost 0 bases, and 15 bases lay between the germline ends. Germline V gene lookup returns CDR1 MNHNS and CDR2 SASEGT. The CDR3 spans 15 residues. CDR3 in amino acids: CASMRGSDTNYGYTF. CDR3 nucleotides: TGTGCCAGCATGCGGGGATCAGACACTAACTATGGCTACACCTTC.

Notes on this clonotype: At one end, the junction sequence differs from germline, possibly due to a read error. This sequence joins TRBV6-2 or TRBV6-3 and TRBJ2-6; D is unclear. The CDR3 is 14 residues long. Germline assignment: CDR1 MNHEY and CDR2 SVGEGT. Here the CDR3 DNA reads TGTGCCAGCATTTACCCCTCTGGGGCCAACGTCCTGACTTTC. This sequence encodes CASIYPSGANVLTF.

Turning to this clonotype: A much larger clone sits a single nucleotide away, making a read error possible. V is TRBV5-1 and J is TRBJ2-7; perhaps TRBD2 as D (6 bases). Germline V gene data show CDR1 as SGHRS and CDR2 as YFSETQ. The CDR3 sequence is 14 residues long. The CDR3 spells CASTGDPSSYEQCF. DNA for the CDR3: TGCGCCAGTACGGGGGACCCCTCGTCCTACGAGCAGTGCTTC.